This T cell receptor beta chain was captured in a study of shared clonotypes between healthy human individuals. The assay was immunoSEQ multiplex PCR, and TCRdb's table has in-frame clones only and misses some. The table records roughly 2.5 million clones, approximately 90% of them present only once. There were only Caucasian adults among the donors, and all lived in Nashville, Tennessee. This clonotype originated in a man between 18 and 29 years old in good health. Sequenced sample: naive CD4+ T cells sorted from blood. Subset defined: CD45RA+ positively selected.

This CDR3 reads CATQGLAEAFF. CDR3 coding DNA: TGTGCCACCCAGGGATTGGCTGAAGCTTTCTTT. V gene TRBV28 combines with J gene TRBJ1-1; D is possibly TRBD1 (5 bases). This CDR3 is built from 11 residues. Germline V CDR1 and CDR2: MDHEN, SYDVKM. V was cut by 10 bases and J by 6 bases, with 12 bases left in between.